This T cell receptor beta chain was identified during a study of Graves' ophthalmopathy and Graves' hyperthyroidism. Amplifying from RNA transcripts, the study obtained TCR beta CDR3 regions. HTBI primers were employed in first-round RT-PCR, then a second-round multiplex PCR followed. TCRdb independently ran MiXCR on the multiplex PCR reads; one entry per CDR3 protein. The sample has a few hundred thousand distinct CDR3 sequences; around a sixth are singletons. This clonotype was counted ten times or more. The sequence derives from an adult man with Graves' ophthalmopathy. The sequencing sample was made of peripheral blood.

CDR3 in DNA: TGCAGTGCCCCTCTGAGAACTAGCGGGACGGAGACCCAGTACTTC. It is translated as CSAPLRTSGTETQYF. The chain recombines TRBV20-1 with TRBJ2-5; 10 positions match TRBD2. Germline trimming cut 6 bases from V and 5 bases from J; bases unmatched to any gene: 12. This CDR3 comprises 15 residues. Germline V gene data show CDR1 as DFQATT and CDR2 as SNEGSKA (reference sequence).